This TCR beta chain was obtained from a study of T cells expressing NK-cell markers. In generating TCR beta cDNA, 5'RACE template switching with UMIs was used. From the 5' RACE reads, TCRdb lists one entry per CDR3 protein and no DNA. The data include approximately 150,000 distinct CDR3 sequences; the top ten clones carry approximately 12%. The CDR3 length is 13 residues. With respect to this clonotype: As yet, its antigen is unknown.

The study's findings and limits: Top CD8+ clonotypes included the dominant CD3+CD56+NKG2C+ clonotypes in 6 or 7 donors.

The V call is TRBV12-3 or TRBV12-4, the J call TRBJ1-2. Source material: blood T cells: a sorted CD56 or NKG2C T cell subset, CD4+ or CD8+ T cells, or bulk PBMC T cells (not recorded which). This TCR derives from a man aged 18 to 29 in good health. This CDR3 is CASSLRQLGGYTF.